This T cell receptor (beta chain) derives from a study of blood T cell repertoires in COVID-19. Study summary: PBMCs, B-cell-depleted T cells, or T cells were the source of the cDNA or gDNA that made up the material.

Profiled with immunoSEQ multiplex PCR; TCRdb holds only in-frame clones, not every one. Here the sample spans some 350,000 clones, around 87% being singletons. V was shortened by 0 bases and J by 5 bases, with 17 bases between the two germline ends. Germline V gene lookup returns CDR1 LGHDT and CDR2 YNNKEL (reference sequence). The CDR3 totals 16 residues. This TCR was recovered from a woman between 45 and 65 years old with COVID-19, enrolled during active disease. Sample: peripheral blood. V gene TRBV3-1 (or the pseudogene TRBV3-2) combines with J gene TRBJ2-7; D perhaps matches TRBD1 (7 bases). CDR3: CASSQDPGQGGNEQYF. The CDR3 DNA reads TGTGCCAGCAGCCAAGATCCGGGCCAGGGGGGTAACGAGCAGTACTTC.